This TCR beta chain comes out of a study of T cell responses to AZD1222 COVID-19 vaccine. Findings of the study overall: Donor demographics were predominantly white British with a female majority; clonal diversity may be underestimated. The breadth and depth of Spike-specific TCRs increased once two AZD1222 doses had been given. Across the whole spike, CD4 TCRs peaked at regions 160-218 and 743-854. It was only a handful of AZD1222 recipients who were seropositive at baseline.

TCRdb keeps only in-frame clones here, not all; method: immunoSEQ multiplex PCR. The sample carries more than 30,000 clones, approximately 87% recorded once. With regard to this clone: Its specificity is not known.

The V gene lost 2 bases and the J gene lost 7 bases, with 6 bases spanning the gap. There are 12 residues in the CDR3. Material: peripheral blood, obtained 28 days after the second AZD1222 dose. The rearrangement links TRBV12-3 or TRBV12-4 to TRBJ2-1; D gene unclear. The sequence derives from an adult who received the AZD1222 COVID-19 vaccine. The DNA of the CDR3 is TGTGCCAGCAGTTTAAACCGAAATGAGCAGTTCTTC. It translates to CASSLNRNEQFF.